Reported below is one T cell receptor (beta chain). Its antigen is not known. The sample is drawn from a study of T cell responses to AZD1222 COVID-19 vaccine. Study outcomes and limitations: Targets within unmutated variant regions were reportedly found for nearly half of spike-specific TCRs.

Sequencing was performed with immunoSEQ multiplex PCR; in TCRdb, only in-frame clones are kept and a portion is missing. The data show 150,000 to 200,000 clones, around 93% seen once. The sequence was collected from an adult who received the MenACWY meningococcal vaccine as a control. The sequences come from peripheral blood, collected 28 days after the second dose of the MenACWY control vaccine.

In DNA form, the CDR3 reads TGTGCCAGCGCCGGGACACCCACTATCGGGGGCTACACCTTC. Amino acids: CASAGTPTIGGYTF. V is TRBV6-5 and J is TRBJ1-2, with a tentative D call TRBD1 (6 bases). The V end lost 8 bases, the J end lost 8 bases, and 21 bases lay between the germline ends. The CDR3 spans 14 residues. The germline gives CDR1 MNHEY, CDR2 SVGAGI.